This T cell receptor (beta chain) was retrieved from a study of PD-1 blockade in classical Hodgkin lymphoma. Whole-study findings and limits: Patients who began taking nivolumab under 1 year after ASCT were left out. According to reports, newly diagnosed patients had lower baseline TCR diversity than healthy donors, and relapsed/refractory patients had lower baseline TCR diversity still.

About this clone itself: Its antigen remains unidentified.

Time point specified: cycle 4 day 1 (C4D1), after around six weeks of nivolumab. All the patients suffered relapse after autologous stem cell transplantation, and brentuximab vedotin exposure differed. Some clones are missing from TCRdb's copy, which holds only in-frame ones; the method was immunoSEQ multiplex PCR. The sample carries tens of thousands of clones, about 75% recorded once. The V and J ends lost 4 bases and 0 bases respectively, with 14 bases between them. Germline CDR1 reads SGHRS; CDR2 reads YFSETQ. This CDR3 has 15 amino acids. The sample consisted of peripheral blood mononuclear cells (PBMCs), taken before the fourth cycle of nivolumab. This sequence originates from a human donor with classical Hodgkin lymphoma. The chain has TRBV5-1 and TRBJ2-7; no firm D call. The CDR3 sequence is CASSPVASSSYEQYF. In DNA form, the CDR3 reads TGCGCCAGCAGCCCGGTCGCGTCGAGCTCCTACGAGCAGTACTTC.